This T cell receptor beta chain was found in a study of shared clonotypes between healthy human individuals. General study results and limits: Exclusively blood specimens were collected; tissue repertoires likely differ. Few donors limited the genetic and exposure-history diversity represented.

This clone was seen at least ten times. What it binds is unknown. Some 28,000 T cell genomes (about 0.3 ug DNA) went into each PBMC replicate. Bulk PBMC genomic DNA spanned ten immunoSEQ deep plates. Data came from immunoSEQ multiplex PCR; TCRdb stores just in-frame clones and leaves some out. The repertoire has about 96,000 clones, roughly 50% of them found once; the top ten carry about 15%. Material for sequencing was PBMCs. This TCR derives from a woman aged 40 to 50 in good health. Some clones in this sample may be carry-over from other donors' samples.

The CDR3 DNA follows: TGCGCCAGCAGCCAAGATTCGGGGGCGGTTGAAAAACTGTTTTTT. Protein product: CASSQDSGAVEKLFF. The rearrangement links TRBV4-1 to TRBJ1-4; possible D gene TRBD1, 6 bases. Germline values: CDR1 MGHRA, CDR2 YSYEKL. The CDR3 has 15 amino acids. V was clipped by 0 bases and J by 7 bases, with 12 bases between them.